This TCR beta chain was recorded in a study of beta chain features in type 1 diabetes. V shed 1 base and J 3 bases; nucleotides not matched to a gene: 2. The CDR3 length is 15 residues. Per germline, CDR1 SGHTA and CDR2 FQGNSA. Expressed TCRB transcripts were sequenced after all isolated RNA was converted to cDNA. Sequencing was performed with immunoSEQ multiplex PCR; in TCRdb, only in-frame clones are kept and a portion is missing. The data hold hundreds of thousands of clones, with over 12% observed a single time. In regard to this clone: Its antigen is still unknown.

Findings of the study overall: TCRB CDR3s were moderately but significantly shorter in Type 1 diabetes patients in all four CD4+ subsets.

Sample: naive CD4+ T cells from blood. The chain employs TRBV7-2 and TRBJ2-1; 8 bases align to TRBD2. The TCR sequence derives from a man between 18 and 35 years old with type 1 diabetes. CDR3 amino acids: CASSLVSGDYNEQFF. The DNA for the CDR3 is TGTGCCAGCAGCTTAGTTAGCGGGGACTACAATGAGCAGTTCTTC. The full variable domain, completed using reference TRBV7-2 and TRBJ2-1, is GAGVSQSPSNKVTEKGKDVELRCDPISGHTALYWYRQSLGQGLEFLIYFQGNSAPDKSGLPSDRFSAERTGGSVSTLTIQRTQQEDSAVYLCASSLVSGDYNEQFFGPGTRLTVL.